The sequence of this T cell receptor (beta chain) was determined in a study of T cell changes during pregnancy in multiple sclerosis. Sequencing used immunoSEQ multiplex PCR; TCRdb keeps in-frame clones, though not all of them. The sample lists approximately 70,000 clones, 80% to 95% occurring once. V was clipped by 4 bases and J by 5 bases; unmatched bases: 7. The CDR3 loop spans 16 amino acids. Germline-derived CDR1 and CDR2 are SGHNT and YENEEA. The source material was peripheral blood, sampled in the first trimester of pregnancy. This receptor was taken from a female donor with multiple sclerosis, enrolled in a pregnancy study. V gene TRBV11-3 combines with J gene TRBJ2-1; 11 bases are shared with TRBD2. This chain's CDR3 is CASSSSGTSGNNEQFF. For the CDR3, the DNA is TGTGCCAGCAGCTCATCCGGGACTAGCGGAAACAATGAGCAGTTCTTC. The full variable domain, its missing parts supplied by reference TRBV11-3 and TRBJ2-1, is EAGVVQSPRYKIIEKKQPVAFWCNPISGHNTLYWYLQNLGQGPELLIRYENEEAVDDSQLPKDRFSAERLKGVDSTLKIQPAELGDSAVYLCASSSSGTSGNNEQFFGPGTRLTVL.